This paragraph reports one T cell receptor (beta chain). Its antigen is currently unknown. Sequence at one end of the junction differs from germline and may be a read error. The lymph nodes were axillary draining lymph nodes from breast cancer patients. TCRdb recomputed calls from the multiplex PCR reads with MiXCR, one row per CDR3 protein. Of over 150,000 distinct CDR3 sequences in the sample, about 33% were seen once. The sample originates from a study of breast tumors, draining lymph nodes, adjacent tissues. The study, taken as a whole, reports: Tumors had less TCR diversity than lymph nodes, more than nontumor tissue. The lymph node origin of tumor T cells was framed as consistent with a hypothesis, not demonstrated. The data were judged consistent with most tumor T cells coming from lymph node and expanding in tumor. Tumor and nontumor repertoires were significantly more similar in luminal-like than in basal-like breast cancer.

The V gene's germline CDR1 is SSHAT and CDR2 FNYEAQ (reference sequence). This CDR3 contains 17 residues. The receptor comes from a female donor with breast cancer. Some clones in this sample may be carry-over from other donors' samples. The sample comprised axillary lymph node tissue. The chain carries TRBV7-7 and TRBJ2-5; 12 nucleotides match TRBD2. The chain's CDR3 is CASSFGSLAGGQEAQYF. The DNA of the CDR3 is TGTGCTAGCAGCTTTGGTTCCCTAGCGGGGGGGCAAGAGGCCCAGTACTTC.